Below, 13 T cell receptor beta chains from the same sample are listed, as sequenced in a study of spatial heterogeneity in lung cancer. TCRdb itself ran the 5' RACE reads through MiXCR, one entry per CDR3 protein. The table has thousands of distinct CDR3 sequences, 3.5% to 5.5% seen once. Regarding time point: sample taken at primary tumor resection. The specimen was PBMCs, collected at surgery. The origin of the receptors is a male donor with early-stage non-small cell lung cancer.

This clonotype was recorded at least ten times. The CDR3 reads CASSPDFNYGYTF. The CDR3 bases are TGCGCCAGCAGCCCGGACTTTAACTATGGCTACACCTTC. The chain joins TRBV4-3 to TRBJ1-2; unclear D gene. CDR1 and CDR2 from the germline V gene are LGHNA and YSLEER. This CDR3 contains 13 residues. Between the trimmed V and J ends, which lost 4 bases and 1 base, there was a span of 7 bases.

With regard to this clonotype: A much larger clone is a single base away; this may be a read error. The genes are TRBV3-2 and TRBJ2-7; TRBD2 was called by the table and not checked on the DNA. TRBV3-2 is an annotated pseudogene. This CDR3 region has 14 residues. Written as DNA, the CDR3 is TGTGCCAGCAGCCAAGCGACTAGTCCCTACGAGCAGTACTTC. Residues: CASSQATSPYEQYF.

This clonotype was observed at least ten times. The chain recombines TRBV20-1 with TRBJ2-7; 10 bases are a match to TRBD1. Germline V gives CDR1 DFQATT, CDR2 SNEGSKA (reference sequence). The V segment lost 3 bases and the J segment 5 bases; nucleotides outside the gene matches: 10. The length of the CDR3 is 15 residues. Here the CDR3 reads CSARSGTGDRDEQYF. Written as DNA, the CDR3 is TGCAGTGCTAGGTCGGGGACAGGGGACAGGGACGAGCAGTACTTC.

V usage is TRBV12-3 or TRBV12-4 and J usage is TRBJ1-5; D is undetermined. The CDR3 extends over 14 amino acids. Trimming removed 3 bases from V and 6 bases from J, with 12 bases in between. The CDR3 spells CASSLTGVGQPQHF. The CDR3 coding sequence is TGTGCCAGCAGTTTGACCGGGGTGGGTCAGCCCCAGCATTTT.

This clonotype came up many times. The genes are TRBV27 and TRBJ1-1; D unclear. The germline V gene has CDR1 MNHEY and CDR2 SMNVEV (reference sequence). The CDR3 runs 13 residues. V was cut by 6 bases and J by 4 bases, with 12 bases left in between. CDR3 in DNA: TGTGCCAGCAGCTTCGGGCAGCGCACTGAAGCTTTCTTT. It specifies CASSFGQRTEAFF.

This clonotype was seen at least ten times. The gene calls are TRBV11-1 and TRBJ2-1; the D is unclear. Looked up from germline, CDR1 is SGHAT and CDR2 is FQDESV (reference sequence). V lost 0 bases, J lost 6 bases, and 6 bases lay in between. The CDR3 runs to 13 residues. The CDR3 DNA follows: TGTGCCAGCAGCTTAGCCGTGGGCAATGAGCAGTTCTTC. This encodes CASSLAVGNEQFF.

This clonotype was seen many times. The chain joins TRBV7-9 to TRBJ1-6; D not resolved. Germline-derived CDR1 and CDR2 are SEHNR and FQNEAQ (reference sequence). Trimming took off 4 bases at V and 5 bases at J, with 12 bases between the two ends. The CDR3 consists of 15 residues. This chain's CDR3 is CASSYREGDNSPLHF. The CDR3, as DNA: TGTGCCAGCAGCTATAGGGAGGGAGATAATTCACCCCTCCACTTT.

In this sample, this clonotype is large. The genes are TRBV6-2 or TRBV6-3 and TRBJ2-1; D perhaps matches TRBD2 (6 bases). The germline V gene encodes CDR1 MNHEY and CDR2 SVGEGT. The CDR3 spans 14 residues. The ends were cut back, 4 bases at V and 8 bases at J, with 15 bases in the middle. CDR3 sequence reads: CASSLGDSHDEQFF. In DNA form, the CDR3 reads TGTGCCAGCAGTTTGGGGGACTCGCACGATGAGCAGTTCTTC.

This clonotype was detected ten times or more. The V gene is TRBV4-2, the J gene TRBJ1-6, with D perhaps TRBD1 (5 bases). Trimming took 0 bases from V and 7 from J, leaving 16 bases between them. Germline V lookup: CDR1 LGHNA, CDR2 YNFKEQ. The CDR3 totals 17 residues. CDR3 coding DNA: TGTGCCAGCAGCCAAGATCCCGCAGGGCAAAGGAATTCACCCCTCCACTTT. Protein: CASSQDPAGQRNSPLHF.

This clonotype was observed at least ten times. The V call is TRBV20-1, the J call TRBJ1-2; D not resolved. The V gene's germline CDR1 is DFQATT and CDR2 SNEGSKA (reference sequence). Trimming pared 6 bases from V and 8 bases from J, leaving 16 bases between. This CDR3 is 12 amino acids long. In DNA, the CDR3 is TGCAGTGCAACGGACGGATCGCGGGGCTACACCTTC. Its protein is CSATDGSRGYTF.

This clonotype was detected ten times or more. This chain links TRBV9 with TRBJ1-2; D is perhaps TRBD1 (6 bases). The CDR3 is 16 amino acids. Between the trimmed V and J ends, which lost 4 bases and 0 bases, there was a span of 16 bases. Germline CDR1 SGDLS, CDR2 YYNGEE. The CDR3 is CASSPRTEYANYGYTF. For the CDR3, the DNA is TGTGCCAGCAGCCCCCGGACAGAATATGCTAACTATGGCTACACCTTC. The complete variable domain, with remaining parts taken from reference TRBV9 and TRBJ1-2, reads DSGVTQTPKHLITATGQRVTLRCSPRSGDLSVYWYQQSLDQGLQFLIQYYNGEERAKGNILERFSAQQFPDLHSELNLSSLELGDSALYFCASSPRTEYANYGYTFGSGTRLTVV.

This clonotype was seen ten or more times. The chain joins TRBV20-1 to TRBJ1-5; D is ambiguous. This CDR3 has 14 residues. The V and J ends lost 1 base and 2 bases respectively, with 9 bases between them. Germline CDR1 and CDR2: DFQATT and SNEGSKA (reference sequence). The CDR3 nucleotides are TGCAGTGCTAGAGTGGGGTTGGGCAATCAGCCCCAGCATTTT. Its protein product is CSARVGLGNQPQHF.

J is TRBJ1-3 and V is TRBV20-1; the D gene is possibly TRBD1 (6 bases). The germline CDR1 and CDR2 sequences are DFQATT and SNEGSKA (reference sequence). The CDR3 consists of 19 residues. Trimming removed 2 bases from V and 0 bases from J, with 23 bases in between. In nucleotides, the CDR3 is TGCAGTGCTAGACCCCCGGGACAATCAGCGCCCTACTCTGGAAACACCATATATTTT. Amino acid sequence: CSARPPGQSAPYSGNTIYF.